This record concerns one T cell receptor (beta chain) sequence. Deep was the level at which the assay was run. Clones were read by immunoSEQ multiplex PCR, and TCRdb kept only the in-frame ones, dropping some. This table holds 2,100,000 or so clones, around 95% found once. These data originate in a study of shared clonotypes between healthy human individuals. Looked up from germline, CDR1 is SQVTM and CDR2 is ANQGSEA. V was clipped by 5 bases and J by 9 bases, with 8 bases between them. CDR3 length: 10 residues. The sequencing sample was made of naive CD4+ T cells sorted from blood. Subset meaning: CD45RA+ positively selected. The receptor was derived from a man younger than 35 in good health. The chain employs TRBV29-1 and TRBJ2-1, with D hard to call. CDR3 loop: CSVLSGEQFF. The DNA of the CDR3 is TGCAGCGTTCTTTCGGGTGAGCAGTTCTTC.